This T cell receptor (beta chain) stems from a study of cytomegalovirus exposure and HLA in healthy donors. General observations from the study: Association with HLA alleles at 0.05 false discovery rate was found for 16,951 TCR beta sequences in a later analysis.

Comments on this clone: The antigen remains unidentified.

CDR1 and CDR2 (germline): SGHTA, FQGNSA. The V and J ends lost 2 bases and 5 bases respectively, with 4 bases between them. This CDR3 region has 12 residues. Use of 60 Vbeta and 13 Jbeta primers characterized the PCR. Data came from immunoSEQ multiplex PCR; TCRdb stores just in-frame clones and leaves some out. Of about 170,000 clones listed, about 82% are singletons. The sequence was collected from a female donor in good health and CMV-seronegative. Sequencing was done on a sample of PBMCs. The J gene is TRBJ1-5, the V gene TRBV7-2, with D unclear. This CDR3 reads CASSLFDQPQHF. DNA for the CDR3: TGTGCCAGCAGCTTATTCGATCAGCCCCAGCATTTT.